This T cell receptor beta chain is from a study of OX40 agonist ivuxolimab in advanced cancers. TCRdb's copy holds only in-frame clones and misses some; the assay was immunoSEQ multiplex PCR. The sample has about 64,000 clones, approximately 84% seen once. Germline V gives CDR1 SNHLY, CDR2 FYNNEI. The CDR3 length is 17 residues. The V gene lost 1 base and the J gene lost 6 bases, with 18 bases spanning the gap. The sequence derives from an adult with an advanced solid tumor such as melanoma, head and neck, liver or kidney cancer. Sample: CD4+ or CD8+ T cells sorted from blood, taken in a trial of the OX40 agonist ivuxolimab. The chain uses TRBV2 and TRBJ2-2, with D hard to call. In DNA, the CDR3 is TGTGCCAGCAGTGAAGGGTGGTCGGCGGCCATCGCCGGGGAGCTGTTTTTT. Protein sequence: CASSEGWSAAIAGELFF.